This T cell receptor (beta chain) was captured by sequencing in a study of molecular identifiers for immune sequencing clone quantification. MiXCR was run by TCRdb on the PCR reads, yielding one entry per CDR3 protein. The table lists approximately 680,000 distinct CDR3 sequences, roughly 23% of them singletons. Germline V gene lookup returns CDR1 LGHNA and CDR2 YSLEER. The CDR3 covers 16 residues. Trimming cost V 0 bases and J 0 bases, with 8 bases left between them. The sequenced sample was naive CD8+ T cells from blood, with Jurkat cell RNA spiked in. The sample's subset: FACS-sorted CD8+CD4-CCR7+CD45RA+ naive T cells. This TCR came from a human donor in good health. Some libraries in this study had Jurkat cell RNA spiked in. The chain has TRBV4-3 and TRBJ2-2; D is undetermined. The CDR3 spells CASSQDFPANTGELFF. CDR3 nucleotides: TGCGCCAGCAGCCAAGATTTTCCCGCGAACACCGGGGAGCTGTTTTTT.